The sequence of this T cell receptor (beta chain) was determined in a study of blood T cell repertoires in COVID-19. CDR3 length: 14 residues. Germline-derived CDR1 and CDR2 are MNHEY and SVGAGI. The ends were cut back, 8 bases at V and 0 bases at J, with 11 bases in the middle. In the authors' workflow: Researchers report that nucleated cell counts were estimated from reference gene primer amplification. Measured with immunoSEQ multiplex PCR; TCRdb has only the in-frame clones, and not every one. The V and J calls and clone size were taken over from that table, and D and trimming were inferred from the DNA. The table records approximately 300,000 clones, roughly nine tenths of them present only once.

The chain recombines TRBV6-5 with TRBJ2-1; possible D gene TRBD2, 6 bases. This TCR derives from a man between 18 and 35 years old who had recovered from COVID-19. Sequencing input: peripheral blood. Written as DNA, the CDR3 is TGTGCCAGCTACGGGGGAAGCTCCTACAATGAGCAGTTCTTC. This translates into CASYGGSSYNEQFF.